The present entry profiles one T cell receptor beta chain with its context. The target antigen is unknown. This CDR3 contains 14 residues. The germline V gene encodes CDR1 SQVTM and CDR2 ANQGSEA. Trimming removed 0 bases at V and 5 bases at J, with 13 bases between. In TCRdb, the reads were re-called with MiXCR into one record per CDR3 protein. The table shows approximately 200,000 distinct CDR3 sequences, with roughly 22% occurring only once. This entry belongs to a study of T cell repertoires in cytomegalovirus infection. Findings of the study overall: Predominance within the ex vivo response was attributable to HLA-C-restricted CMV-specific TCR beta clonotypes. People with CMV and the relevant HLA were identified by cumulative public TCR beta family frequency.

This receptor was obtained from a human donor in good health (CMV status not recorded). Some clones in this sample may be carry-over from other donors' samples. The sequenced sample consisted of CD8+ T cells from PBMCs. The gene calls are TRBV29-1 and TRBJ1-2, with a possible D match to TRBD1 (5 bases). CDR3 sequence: CSVEDAQGRYGYTF. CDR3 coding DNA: TGCAGCGTTGAAGACGCTCAGGGCCGGTATGGCTACACCTTC.